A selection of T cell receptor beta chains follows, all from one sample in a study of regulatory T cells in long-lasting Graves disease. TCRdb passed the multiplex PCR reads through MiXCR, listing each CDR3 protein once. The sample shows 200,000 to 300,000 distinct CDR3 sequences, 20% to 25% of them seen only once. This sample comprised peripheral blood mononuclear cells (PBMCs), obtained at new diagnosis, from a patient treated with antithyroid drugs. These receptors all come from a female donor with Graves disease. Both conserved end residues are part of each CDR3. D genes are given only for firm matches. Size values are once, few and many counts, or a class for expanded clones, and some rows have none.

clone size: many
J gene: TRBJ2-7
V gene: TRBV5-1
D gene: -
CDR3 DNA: TGCGCCAGCAAGGGGGGGACAGGCCCCTACGAGCAGTACTTC
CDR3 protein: CASKGGTGPYEQYF

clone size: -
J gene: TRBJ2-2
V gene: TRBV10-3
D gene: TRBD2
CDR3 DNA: TGTGCCATTGGGGCTAGCGGGGATGCCGGGGAGCTGTTTTTT
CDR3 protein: CAIGASGDAGELFF

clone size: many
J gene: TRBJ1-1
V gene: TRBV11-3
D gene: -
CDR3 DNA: TGTGCCAGCAGCTTAGTACAGGGAGGGAACACTGAAGCTTTCTTT
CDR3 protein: CASSLVQGGNTEAFF

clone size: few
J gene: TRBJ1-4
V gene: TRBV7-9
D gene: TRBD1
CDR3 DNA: TGTGCCAGCAGCCTCAATTCCGGGACAGGGCAGGAAAAACTGTTTTTT
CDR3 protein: CASSLNSGTGQEKLFF

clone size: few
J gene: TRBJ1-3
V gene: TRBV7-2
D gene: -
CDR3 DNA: TGTGCCAGCAGCTTAGCGGCCAACTCTGGAAACACCATATATTTT
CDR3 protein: CASSLAANSGNTIYF

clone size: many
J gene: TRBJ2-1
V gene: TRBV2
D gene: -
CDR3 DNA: TGTGCCAGCAGTGCAGATGGCTCCTACAATGAGCAGTTCTTC
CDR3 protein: CASSADGSYNEQFF

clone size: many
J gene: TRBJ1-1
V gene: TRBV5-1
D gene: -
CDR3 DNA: TGCGCCAGCAGCTTGTCGGGACAGAACACTGAAGCTTTCTTT
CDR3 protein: CASSLSGQNTEAFF

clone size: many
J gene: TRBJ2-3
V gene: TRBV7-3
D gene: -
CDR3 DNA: TGTGCCAGCAGCTTAGAGGGAGCCACAGATACGCAGTATTTT
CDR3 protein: CASSLEGATDTQYF

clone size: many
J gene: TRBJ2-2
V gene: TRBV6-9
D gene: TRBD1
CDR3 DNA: TGTGCCAGCAGTTCCGGGACAGCTAACACCGGGGAGCTGTTTTTT
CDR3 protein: CASSSGTANTGELFF

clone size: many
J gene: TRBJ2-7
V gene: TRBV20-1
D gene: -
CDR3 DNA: TGCAGTGCTAGAGATTTCGTGGTAGAGTACTTC
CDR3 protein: CSARDFVVEYF